Listed below are T cell receptor beta chains from one sample, sequenced in a study of PD-L1 blockade in urothelial cancer. The table came from immunoSEQ multiplex PCR; TCRdb's copy has only in-frame clones and leaves some out. The table records 95,000 to 130,000 clones, roughly 89% of them present only once. The starting material was PBMCs, obtained around atezolizumab (anti-PD-L1) treatment. Receptors were obtained from a man between 60 and 75 years old with urothelial cancer. The CDR3 runs from the conserved cysteine through the conserved F or W. The D gene is left open where the match is weak. Expanded clones get a size class; other rows say once, few or many, or leave the size out.

d_call	v_call	clone_size	j_call	cdr3_nt	cdr3_aa
TRBD2	TRBV2	few	TRBJ2-2	TGTGCCAGCAATATGGGACTAGCGGGCGGGGAGCTGTTTTTT	CASNMGLAGGELFF
TRBD1	TRBV5-8	.	TRBJ2-3	TGTGCCAGCAGCTGGAGACAGGGTCGGGCAGATACGCAGTATTTT	CASSWRQGRADTQYF
.	TRBV9	.	TRBJ1-1	TGTGCCAGCAGACCCCCGGGTAGGCAGAACACTGAAGCTTTCTTT	CASRPPGRQNTEAFF
.	TRBV5-1	.	TRBJ2-7	TGCGCCAGCAGCCTGACCGGGACTGCCTACGAGCAGTACTTC	CASSLTGTAYEQYF
TRBD2	TRBV5-6	.	TRBJ2-3	TGTGCCAGCAGCTCGACCCTGGTCGTAGCGGGAGGGCCGCATACGCAGTATTTT	CASSSTLVVAGGPHTQYF
TRBD1	TRBV10-3	.	TRBJ1-5	TGTGCCACCGGGACAGGGGGAAATAGCAATCAGCCCCAGCATTTT	CATGTGGNSNQPQHF
TRBD1	TRBV10-1	.	TRBJ1-1	TGCGCCAGCAGTGGAGCGGACAGGCCGTTCGAAGCTTTCTTT	CASSGADRPFEAFF
TRBD1	TRBV6-5	.	TRBJ1-6	TGTGCCAGCAGGCTATACGACAGGGTGAATTCACCCCTCCACTTT	CASRLYDRVNSPLHF
TRBD1	TRBV10-2	.	TRBJ2-7	TGCGCCAGTATAGCCGGGACAGGGGTGCGAGAGCAGTACTTC	CASIAGTGVREQYF
.	TRBV6-1	few	TRBJ1-2	TGTGCCAGCAGTGAAGCGTGGCAGTTCTATGGCTACACCTTC	CASSEAWQFYGYTF
TRBD1	TRBV5-6	.	TRBJ2-7	TGTGCCAGCAGCAAGGACAGGGGACTCTACGAGCAGTACTTC	CASSKDRGLYEQYF
TRBD1	TRBV18	.	TRBJ2-4	TGTGCCAGCTCACCACGGGAAGGAGGGACAGGCAAAAACATTCAGTACTTC	CASSPREGGTGKNIQYF
TRBD1	TRBV19	few	TRBJ1-5	TGTGCCACCCAAGACAGGGACGGCCAGCCCCAGCATTTT	CATQDRDGQPQHF
TRBD1	TRBV7-8	.	TRBJ2-7	TGTGCCAGCAGCCCGAGGACAGGCCGCTCCTACGAGCAGTACTTC	CASSPRTGRSYEQYF
TRBD1	TRBV4-1	few	TRBJ1-3	TGCGCCAGCAGCCAGGGACAGGGGATTGGAAACACCATATATTTT	CASSQGQGIGNTIYF
TRBD1	TRBV28	.	TRBJ1-1	TGTGCCAGCAGACTTGGGACAGCTGAAGCTTTCTTT	CASRLGTAEAFF
.	TRBV18	once	TRBJ2-1	TGTGCCAGCTCACCGGGGGCGCTGGGTAACAATGAGCAGTTCTTC	CASSPGALGNNEQFF
.	TRBV2	.	TRBJ2-7	TGTGCCAGCAGTGAACTGGGCAGGGAACCCTACGAGCAGTACTTC	CASSELGREPYEQYF
.	TRBV5-1	.	TRBJ2-7	TGCGCCAGCAGCCCTCTACCAAGGACTCAATCCTACGAGCAGTACTTC	CASSPLPRTQSYEQYF
.	TRBV18	.	TRBJ2-5	TGTGCCAGCTCACTTCAATTGGAGACCCAGTACTTC	CASSLQLETQYF
.	TRBV5-1	.	TRBJ1-1	TGCGCCAGCAGCATTGGGGCAGGGGCGTTGAACACTGAAGCTTTCTTT	CASSIGAGALNTEAFF
TRBD1	TRBV19	.	TRBJ2-7	TGTGCCAGTAGTCACAGACAGGGGGGTTACTACGAGCAGTACTTC	CASSHRQGGYYEQYF
.	TRBV28	.	TRBJ1-3	TGTGCCAGCAGTTTTCTACGAGACTCTGGAAACACCATATATTTT	CASSFLRDSGNTIYF
.	TRBV5-5	.	TRBJ1-2	TGTGCCAGCAGCTTCGACAGGAACTATGGCTACACCTTC	CASSFDRNYGYTF
.	TRBV5-1	.	TRBJ1-1	TGCGCCAGCAGCAAGGAGGGGACCGTGATGAACACTGAAGCTTTCTTT	CASSKEGTVMNTEAFF
.	TRBV7-2	.	TRBJ1-5	TGTGCCAGCAGCTTAAGTTCAGGGAATCAGCCCCAGCATTTT	CASSLSSGNQPQHF
.	TRBV6-5	.	TRBJ2-7	TGTGCCAGCAGTTACTTTAGGGGCGAGCAGTACTTC	CASSYFRGEQYF
TRBD1	TRBV19	.	TRBJ1-1	TGTGCCAGTAGTCTTGGACAGGTTAACACTGAAGCTTTCTTT	CASSLGQVNTEAFF
TRBD1	TRBV5-5	.	TRBJ1-6	TGTGCCAGCACCATTTCCGGGACAGATAATTCACCCCTCCACTTT	CASTISGTDNSPLHF
.	TRBV10-3	few	TRBJ2-7	TGTGCCATCAGTGGCGAGGGGGGGGCCTCCCCAACCTACGAGCAGTACTTC	CAISGEGGASPTYEQYF
.	TRBV9	.	TRBJ1-3	TGTGCCAGCAGCTTAAGACAGGACAGAAACACCATATATTTT	CASSLRQDRNTIYF
TRBD2	TRBV5-4	.	TRBJ2-3	TGTGCCAGCAGCTTGGGGCTAGCGGGGAGCACAGATACGCAGTATTTT	CASSLGLAGSTDTQYF
TRBD1	TRBV2	.	TRBJ2-1	TGTGCCAGCAGTGGACAGGGGGCGCTGGATGAGCAGTTCTTC	CASSGQGALDEQFF
TRBD1	TRBV4-3	.	TRBJ1-2	TGCGCCAGCAGCCCGACCGGGACAGGGGGTGGCTACACCTTC	CASSPTGTGGGYTF
.	TRBV7-3	.	TRBJ2-1	TGTGCCAGCAGCCCTTATCAGTACAATGAGCAGTTCTTC	CASSPYQYNEQFF
.	TRBV30	.	TRBJ1-2	TGTGCCTGGAGTGTACAGACTGGAGGACGAGGTGGCTACACCTTC	CAWSVQTGGRGGYTF
TRBD1	TRBV7-3	.	TRBJ1-1	TGTGCCAGCAGCTTGGGACAGGGGGCCTTGAACACTGAAGCTTTCTTT	CASSLGQGALNTEAFF
TRBD2	TRBV29-1	.	TRBJ2-3	TGCAGCGTTGGGGTTAGCGGGTTCACAGATACGCAGTATTTT	CSVGVSGFTDTQYF
.	TRBV2	.	TRBJ1-3	TGTGCCAGCAGTGAAAGCCGAAACACCATATATTTT	CASSESRNTIYF
.	TRBV2	.	TRBJ2-3	TGTGCCAGCAGTCCCAGGGAGGCGCAGTATTTT	CASSPREAQYF
.	TRBV9	.	TRBJ1-3	TGTGCCAGCAGCGTTAGCCAGCCGGGAATACGCGGAAACACCATATATTTT	CASSVSQPGIRGNTIYF
.	TRBV28	.	TRBJ2-6	TGTGCCAGCGGGACTCTAACGTCTGGGGCCAACGTCCTGACTTTC	CASGTLTSGANVLTF
TRBD1	TRBV27	.	TRBJ1-5	TGTGCCAGCAGCCCCGGACAGGGGTGGCAGCCCCAGCATTTT	CASSPGQGWQPQHF
.	TRBV5-5	.	TRBJ1-1	TGTGCCAGCAGCTTGCAAGGACAAGAAGGCACTGAAGCTTTCTTT	CASSLQGQEGTEAFF
.	TRBV7-9	.	TRBJ2-1	TGTGCCAGCAGCCGATACATTGGCACCTACAATGAGCAGTTCTTC	CASSRYIGTYNEQFF
TRBD1	TRBV14	few	TRBJ2-7	TGTGCCAGCAGCCACCTACCGGTTGGGGACAGTGCCTACGAGCAGTACTTC	CASSHLPVGDSAYEQYF
.	TRBV28	.	TRBJ1-4	TGTGCCAGCAGTGGTGGGGGGGCCAAGTGGGAAAAACTGTTTTTT	CASSGGGAKWEKLFF
.	TRBV5-1	.	TRBJ1-1	TGCGCCAGCAGCCCTACGGGGAGGTCTGAAGCTTTCTTT	CASSPTGRSEAFF
TRBD1	TRBV27	.	TRBJ1-1	TGTGCCAGCAGTGGTTGGGAAGGACAGGGCGACACTGAAGCTTTCTTT	CASSGWEGQGDTEAFF
TRBD2	TRBV5-6	.	TRBJ2-7	TGTGCCAGCAGCTTGACTAGCGGGGACGTTTACTTCTTTTTC	CASSLTSGDVYFFF